This entry lists 5 T cell receptor beta chains sequenced from one sample in a study of response to subunit inactivated influenza vaccine. One entry per CDR3 protein results from TCRdb running MiXCR on the RT-PCR reads. The sample contains a few hundred thousand distinct CDR3 sequences, 11% to 15% of which appear only once. This specimen consisted of PBMCs from blood, obtained 11 to 12 days after vaccination. These receptors were collected from a man aged 45 to 65 who received an inactivated influenza vaccine.

This clonotype was counted ten times or more. One junction end does not reproduce the germline sequence, and a read error may be involved. The chain is built from TRBV5-1 and TRBJ1-1, with D uncertain. The CDR3 runs to 14 residues. The germline V gene has CDR1 SGHRS and CDR2 YFSETQ. The chain's CDR3 is CASSLEGLNTEAFF. The CDR3 bases are TGTGCCAGCAGCTTGGAGGGCCTGAACACTGAAGCTTTCTTT.

This clonotype turned up a few times. The chain uses TRBV7-8 and TRBJ2-1; D is unresolved. The CDR3 has 13 residues. Germline values: CDR1 SGHVS, CDR2 FQNEAQ. Deletions cut 0 bases from V and 10 bases from J, with 10 bases between. The CDR3 coding sequence is TGTGCCAGCAGCTTAGCGCTCGTGAAGGAGCAGTTCTTC. This codes for CASSLALVKEQFF.

This clonotype occurred a few times. V and J are TRBV7-6 and TRBJ2-3; D may be TRBD2 (6 bases). Germline V CDR1 and CDR2: SGHVS, FNYEAQ. V lost 5 bases to trimming and J lost 4 bases, with 19 bases between them. The CDR3 totals 16 residues. CDR3 in amino acids: CASSPDGGYIPDTQYF. The CDR3 region has the DNA TGTGCCAGCAGCCCAGACGGGGGTTACATCCCAGATACGCAGTATTTT.

The chain combines TRBV9 with TRBJ1-5; tentative D call: TRBD1 (6 bases). V gave up 3 bases and J gave up 6 bases, with 13 bases separating them. The CDR3 spans 14 residues. Germline CDR1 reads SGDLS; CDR2 reads YYNGEE. The CDR3 nucleotides are TGTGCCAGCAGCGCAGGGGTTGGGGGTCAGCCCCAGCATTTT. This sequence encodes CASSAGVGGQPQHF.

The rearrangement links TRBV23-1 to TRBJ2-7; D gene unclear. TRBV23-1 is an open reading frame, and its role is uncertain. The V end lost 2 bases, the J end lost 5 bases, and 16 bases lay between the germline ends. The CDR3 totals 15 residues. The CDR3 loop is CASSQPENPPHEQYF. CDR3 coding DNA: TGCGCCAGCAGTCAACCCGAGAATCCGCCCCACGAGCAGTACTTC.